The 23 T cell receptor beta chains listed next were all sequenced from one sample in a study of cytomegalovirus exposure and HLA in healthy donors. Amplification used 60 Vbeta primers and 13 Jbeta primers. Clones were read by immunoSEQ multiplex PCR, and TCRdb kept only the in-frame ones, dropping some. The table shows about 87,000 clones, with roughly 8.2% occurring only once. The sequenced sample was PBMCs. All receptors derive from a man aged 50 or older in good health and CMV-seronegative.

In this sample, this clone turned up a few times. The CDR3: CASSLVPGARETQYF. The CDR3 DNA follows: TGCGCCAGCAGCTTGGTGCCAGGGGCCCGGGAGACCCAGTACTTC. V is TRBV5-1 and J is TRBJ2-5; possible D gene TRBD1, 6 bases. V was shortened by 0 bases and J by 5 bases, with 14 bases between the two germline ends. The CDR3 loop spans 15 amino acids. Germline CDR1 SGHRS, CDR2 YFSETQ.

The rearrangement uses TRBV5-1 and TRBJ2-7; tentative D call: TRBD1 (6 bases). CDR3 size: 13 residues. CDR1 is SGHRS, CDR2 YFSETQ, per germline. Trimming pared 1 base from V and 6 bases from J, leaving 11 bases between. The CDR3 bases are TGCGCCAGCAGCTTGCTACAGGGCTCCGAGCAGTACTTC. Protein sequence: CASSLLQGSEQYF. The complete variable domain, with remaining parts taken from reference TRBV5-1 and TRBJ2-7, reads KAGVTQTPRYLIKTRGQQVTLSCSPISGHRSVSWYQQTPGQGLQFLFEYFSETQRNKGNFPGRFSGRQFSNSRSEMNVSTLELGDSALYLCASSLLQGSEQYFGPGTRLTVT.

The chain employs TRBV5-5 and TRBJ1-3; possible D gene TRBD1, 6 bases. This CDR3 spans 15 amino acids. Germline V CDR1 and CDR2: SGHKS, YYEKEE (reference sequence). The V and J ends lost 1 base and 4 bases respectively, with 12 bases between them. This chain's CDR3 is CASSLLGARGNTIYF. The CDR3, as DNA: TGTGCCAGCAGCTTGTTGGGGGCGCGGGGAAACACCATATATTTT.

This chain joins TRBV7-9 and TRBJ2-3; D may be TRBD1 (6 bases). The CDR3 consists of 12 residues. CDR1 is SEHNR, CDR2 FQNEAQ, per germline (reference sequence). Trimming took 6 bases from V and 6 from J, leaving 10 bases between them. CDR3 sequence (DNA): TGTGCCAGCAGTTCCCAGGGGGATACGCAGTATTTT. Its translation is CASSSQGDTQYF.

The V and J genes are TRBV27 and TRBJ2-7, with no clear D. CDR1 is MNHEY and CDR2 is SMNVEV in the germline V gene (reference sequence). Trimming took 6 bases from V and 5 from J, leaving 23 bases between them. This CDR3 spans 16 amino acids. DNA for the CDR3: TGTGCCAGCAGAAGGATCGAAGTCGGAGTGGTGGACGAGCAGTACTTC. This sequence encodes CASRRIEVGVVDEQYF.

The chain carries TRBV4-1 and TRBJ1-1, with D perhaps matching TRBD1 (6 bases). The V end was cut by 4 bases, the J end by 4 bases, with 16 bases between. The V gene's germline CDR1 is MGHRA and CDR2 YSYEKL. This CDR3 has 15 residues. CDR3 amino acids: CASSPSDSVGTEAFF. The DNA for the CDR3 is TGCGCCAGCAGCCCCTCGGACAGTGTGGGCACTGAAGCTTTCTTT.

This rearrangement joins TRBV11-2 to TRBJ2-7; the match to TRBD1 covers 10 bases. The germline gives CDR1 SGHAT, CDR2 FQNNGV. The V gene end was trimmed by 3 bases and the J gene end by 6 bases; junction bases not matched to a gene: 8. The CDR3 length is 15 residues. For the CDR3, the DNA is TGTGCCAGCAGCTTTCGACAGGGGGCATCGGGCGAGCAGTACTTC. Amino acid sequence: CASSFRQGASGEQYF.

The V and J genes are TRBV7-3 and TRBJ2-3, with 11 bases matching TRBD2. This CDR3 comprises 15 residues. J gave up 4 bases and V 2 bases, and 2 bases lay outside the gene matches. CDR1 and CDR2 from the germline V gene are SGHTA and FQGTGA. CDR3 loop: CASSLGTSGSDTQYF. As DNA, the CDR3 is TGTGCCAGCAGCTTAGGGACTAGCGGATCAGATACGCAGTATTTT.

The chain recombines TRBV11-2 with TRBJ1-5; no firm D call. V was shortened by 3 bases and J by 5 bases, with 14 bases between the two germline ends. CDR1 SGHAT and CDR2 FQNNGV come from the germline V gene. The CDR3 sequence is 15 residues long. CDR3 protein: CASSFTGRADQPQHF. Written as DNA, the CDR3 is TGTGCCAGCAGCTTCACCGGGCGGGCTGATCAGCCCCAGCATTTT.

This clone was seen a handful of times. V and J are TRBV28 and TRBJ2-7, with 8 bases lining up with TRBD1. The junction had 9 bases not matched to a gene; V was cut back by 5 bases and J by 3 bases. The CDR3 spans 15 residues. Germline assignment: CDR1 MDHEN and CDR2 SYDVKM. CDR3 coding DNA: TGTGCCAGCAGTGAAGCAGGGACAGGCTACTACGAGCAGTACTTC. Translating gives CASSEAGTGYYEQYF.

Notes on this clone: Other DNA sequences in this sample translate to the same CDR3. The V and J genes are TRBV5-1 and TRBJ2-2; TRBD1 agrees at 8 bases. Germline assignment: CDR1 SGHRS and CDR2 YFSETQ. With V trimmed by 3 bases and J by 0 bases, 13 bases remained unmatched. The CDR3 has 19 amino acids. CDR3 bases: TGCGCCAGCAGCTCGACAGGGGCCGCTTCGCGCGCGAACACCGGGGAGCTGTTTTTT. Its protein is CASSSTGAASRANTGELFF.

The genes are TRBV7-9 and TRBJ2-3, with D uncertain. The CDR3 is made up of 12 amino acids. Deletions cut 4 bases from V and 3 bases from J, with 5 bases between. Germline V gene data show CDR1 as SEHNR and CDR2 as FQNEAQ (reference sequence). The chain's CDR3 is CASSSGTDTQYF. CDR3 sequence (DNA): TGTGCCAGCAGCTCCGGGACAGATACGCAGTATTTT.

The chain recombines TRBV7-9 with TRBJ1-1; D might be TRBD1 (6 bases). Germline-derived CDR1 and CDR2 are SEHNR and FQNEAQ (reference sequence). V lost 3 bases to trimming and J lost 4 bases, with 15 bases between them. This CDR3 contains 15 residues. For the CDR3, the DNA is TGTGCCAGCAGCTTTGGAGCAGGGGTGGGCACTGAAGCTTTCTTT. The encoded protein is CASSFGAGVGTEAFF.

This clone has just a few counts. V usage is TRBV28 and J usage is TRBJ1-2, with 8 bases fitting TRBD1. The CDR3 sequence is 15 residues long. From germline, CDR1 is MDHEN and CDR2 SYDVKM. J gave up 7 bases and V 6 bases, and 13 bases lay outside the gene matches. The CDR3 reads CASSIFTGGHIGYTF. In nucleotides, the CDR3 is TGTGCCAGCAGCATTTTTACAGGGGGTCATATTGGCTACACCTTC.

This clone has more than one count but fewer than ten. The chain combines TRBV6-5 with TRBJ2-1; TRBD2 agrees at 10 bases. The CDR3 length is 15 residues. J was trimmed by 9 bases and V by 5 bases; bases with no gene match: 10. CDR1 is MNHEY, CDR2 SVGAGI, per germline. CDR3 protein: CASSLGASGSVEQFF. The CDR3 DNA is TGTGCCAGCAGTCTGGGGGCTAGCGGGAGTGTTGAGCAGTTCTTC.

Here the CDR3 DNA reads TGTGCCAGCCGAGACTGGGGGTCAGGGACTAACTACGAGCAGTACTTC. Protein product: CASRDWGSGTNYEQYF. The V call is TRBV6-6, the J call TRBJ2-7, with TRBD2 matching 7 bases. The CDR3 runs 16 residues. Germline CDR1 and CDR2: MNHNY and SVGAGI (reference sequence). The J segment lost 3 bases and the V segment lost 8 bases, leaving 16 bases of the junction unmatched.

The chain couples TRBV11-2 to TRBJ1-1; no clear D. Germline V lookup: CDR1 SGHAT, CDR2 FQNNGV. The CDR3 runs 15 residues. The ends were cut back, 0 bases at V and 4 bases at J, with 12 bases in the middle. The CDR3 DNA follows: TGTGCCAGCAGCTTAGAATTCAGTAGCGGCACTGAAGCTTTCTTT. Its protein product is CASSLEFSSGTEAFF.

This clone was recorded a few times. The V call is TRBV6-5, the J call TRBJ2-2, with 10 nucleotides matching TRBD1. J lost 4 bases, V lost 8 bases, and 7 bases had no gene match. Germline V gene lookup returns CDR1 MNHEY and CDR2 SVGAGI. This CDR3 comprises 15 residues. Written as DNA, the CDR3 is TGTGCCAGCGGCGCCGGGACAGGGGTCACCGGGGAGCTGTTTTTT. This sequence encodes CASGAGTGVTGELFF.

This chain uses TRBV7-2 with TRBJ2-5; 16 bases map to TRBD2. The germline CDR1 and CDR2 sequences are SGHTA and FQGNSA. The CDR3 loop spans 16 amino acids. V shed 3 bases, J shed 5 bases, and the junction held 3 bases outside the gene matches. CDR3 region: CASSFGTSGRAETQYF. The CDR3 DNA follows: TGTGCCAGCAGCTTCGGGACTAGCGGGAGGGCGGAGACCCAGTACTTC.

This clone was counted a few times. The final CDR3 position lacks the conserved phenylalanine or tryptophan, pointing to a likely read error. The rearrangement joins TRBV5-4 to TRBJ1-1, with 11 bases that match TRBD1. The germline gives CDR1 SGHNT, CDR2 YYREEE (reference sequence). The CDR3 has 16 residues. With V trimmed by 2 bases and J by 5 bases, 8 bases remained unmatched. CDR3 protein: CASSFGQGASWTEAFV. CDR3 bases: TGTGCCAGCAGCTTCGGACAGGGGGCATCATGGACTGAAGCTTTCGTT.

The sample holds a few counts of this clone. The V call is TRBV19, the J call TRBJ1-1, with D tentatively TRBD1 (6 bases). The CDR3 sequence is 12 residues long. The V gene lost 4 bases and the J gene lost 11 bases, with 14 bases spanning the gap. The germline V gene encodes CDR1 LNHDA and CDR2 SQIVND (reference sequence). CDR3 loop: CASSTNRAQAFF. CDR3 DNA sequence: TGTGCCAGTAGTACAAACAGGGCGCAGGCTTTCTTT.

The rearrangement links TRBV6-5 to TRBJ1-1; tentative D call: TRBD1 (6 bases). CDR3 size: 14 residues. The V end lost 0 bases, the J end lost 5 bases, and 10 bases lay between the germline ends. The germline V gene has CDR1 MNHEY and CDR2 SVGAGI. The DNA of the CDR3 is TGTGCCAGCAGTTACTCAAACAGGGATACTGAAGCTTTCTTT. This codes for CASSYSNRDTEAFF.

A few counts support this clone. V gene TRBV7-8 combines with J gene TRBJ2-1; 9 bases line up with TRBD2. Losses at the gene ends were 5 bases for V and 5 bases for J; bases not matched to a gene: 4. Germline CDR1 and CDR2: SGHVS and FQNEAQ. CDR3 size: 14 residues. The CDR3 sequence is CASSPSGVDNEQFF. In nucleotides, the CDR3 is TGTGCCAGCAGCCCTAGCGGGGTGGACAATGAGCAGTTCTTC.